Presented here are 13 T cell receptor beta chains from one specimen sequenced in a study of cytomegalovirus exposure and HLA in healthy donors. PCR involved 60 Vbeta and 13 Jbeta primers. Measured with immunoSEQ multiplex PCR; TCRdb has only the in-frame clones, and not every one. The top ten clones hold about 7.7% of a sample with roughly 110,000 clones, 67% of them seen once. Sequencing used PBMCs. The source of these receptors is a young man in good health and CMV-seropositive.

The chain combines TRBV27 with TRBJ2-5; D is perhaps TRBD1 (6 bases). Near its end, the DNA agrees better with TRBJ2-7, so the J call may be wrong. Germline CDR1 is MNHEY and CDR2 is SMNVEV (reference sequence). This CDR3 is 16 amino acids long. For the CDR3, the DNA is TGTGCCAGCAGACGAGACGGGCTCAGGGGAACCTACGAGCAGTACTTC. Protein sequence: CASRRDGLRGTYEQYF.

This chain links TRBV18 with TRBJ1-1; a possible D gene is TRBD1 (5 bases). The CDR3 extends over 15 amino acids. Trimming stripped 3 bases from V and 1 base from J, with 12 bases between. Germline CDR1 KGHSH, CDR2 LQKENI. CDR3 bases: TGTGCCAGCTCACCCCAGGGAGGAGAGAACACTGAAGCTTTCTTT. Its protein is CASSPQGGENTEAFF.

The V and J genes are TRBV30 and TRBJ1-5; 7 bases agree with TRBD1. CDR3 length equals 13 residues. Losses at the gene ends were 2 bases for V and 7 bases for J; bases not matched to a gene: 5. Germline lookup yields CDR1 GTSNPN and CDR2 SVGIG (reference sequence). CDR3: CAWSRQGMQPQHF. The CDR3 region has the DNA TGTGCCTGGAGTAGACAGGGTATGCAGCCCCAGCATTTT. Variable domain in full (rest from reference TRBV30 and TRBJ1-5): SQTIHQWPATLVQPVGSPLSLECTVEGTSNPNLYWYRQAAGRGLQLLFYSVGIGQISSEVPQNLSASRPQDRQFILSSKKLLLSDSGFYLCAWSRQGMQPQHFGDGTRLSIL.

The chain joins TRBV19 to TRBJ1-1; D is perhaps TRBD1 (6 bases). Looked up from germline, CDR1 is LNHDA and CDR2 is SQIVND (reference sequence). This CDR3 is 14 amino acids long. Trimming took 6 bases from V and 1 from J, leaving 12 bases between them. CDR3 nucleotides: TGTGCCAGTAGCCCCGGGACACCGAACACTGAAGCTTTCTTT. This codes for CASSPGTPNTEAFF.

The chain links TRBV15 to TRBJ2-7, with 7 bases aligning to TRBD1. This CDR3 is built from 16 residues. J was trimmed by 2 bases and V by 0 bases; bases with no gene match: 7. Germline V lookup: CDR1 LNHNV, CDR2 YYDKDF (reference sequence). CDR3 loop: CATSRDLTGLTYEQYV. The CDR3 DNA reads TGTGCCACCAGCAGAGATCTGACAGGGTTAACCTACGAGCAGTACGTC.

This chain links TRBV27 with TRBJ2-3; 9 bases are shared with TRBD1. V lost 6 bases, J lost 7 bases, and 8 bases stayed unmatched. Germline CDR1 MNHEY, CDR2 SMNVEV (reference sequence). The CDR3 has 14 residues. CDR3 loop: CASREQGARHTQYF. The CDR3 DNA sequence: TGTGCCAGCAGGGAACAGGGGGCGAGACATACGCAGTATTTT.

This chain uses TRBV7-2 with TRBJ2-3; tentatively, D is TRBD2 (7 bases). Trimming removed 1 base from V and 4 bases from J, with 18 bases in between. This CDR3 region has 17 residues. Germline V gene data show CDR1 as SGHTA and CDR2 as FQGNSA. CDR3: CASSLGFGGGLADTQYF. CDR3 bases: TGTGCCAGCAGCTTAGGCTTTGGGGGGGGCTTAGCAGATACGCAGTATTTT.

The chain combines TRBV4-1 with TRBJ1-1; D unresolved. In germline, CDR1 is MGHRA, CDR2 YSYEKL. The germline V and J ends were trimmed by 1 base and 6 bases, with 12 bases remaining between them. The CDR3 is made up of 14 amino acids. CDR3 bases: TGCGCCAGCAGCCAAGTAAATCCGGTGGCTGAAGCTTTCTTT. It codes for CASSQVNPVAEAFF.

CDR3 coding DNA: TGCGCCAGCAGAGTGAGTCAAGAGACCCAGTACTTC. The encoded protein is CASRVSQETQYF. The chain employs TRBV5-1 and TRBJ2-5; D remains ambiguous. V dropped 5 bases and J dropped 2 bases, with 7 bases sitting between them. The CDR3 runs 12 residues. Germline assignment: CDR1 SGHRS and CDR2 YFSETQ.

The chain couples TRBV5-6 to TRBJ1-1; D uncertain. Deletions cut 4 bases from V and 5 bases from J, with 12 bases between. The CDR3 has 13 amino acids. Per germline, CDR1 SGHDT and CDR2 YYEEEE. The CDR3: CASSLEKWTEAFF. CDR3 DNA sequence: TGTGCCAGCAGCCTTGAGAAGTGGACTGAAGCTTTCTTT.

The gene calls are TRBV5-6 and TRBJ2-7; 7 bases align to TRBD2. Germline values: CDR1 SGHDT, CDR2 YYEEEE. This CDR3 has 15 residues. Trimming cost V 1 base and J 0 bases; bases outside gene matches: 4. The CDR3 is CASSLLGGSSYEQYF. The CDR3 nucleotides read TGTGCCAGCAGCTTGTTGGGAGGGAGCTCCTACGAGCAGTACTTC.

This clone was counted between two and nine times. The rearrangement uses TRBV6-6 and TRBJ2-2, with a weak D call TRBD2 (6 bases). The V end lost 4 bases, the J end lost 4 bases, and 16 bases lay between the germline ends. This CDR3 is 16 amino acids long. In germline, CDR1 is MNHNY, CDR2 SVGAGI (reference sequence). The CDR3 region has the DNA TGTGCCAGCAGTTCCCCAAGCGGGTCGGGCACCGGGGAGCTGTTTTTT. Its protein product is CASSSPSGSGTGELFF.

This sequence joins TRBV5-6 and TRBJ1-4; 7 bases map to TRBD1. The germline CDR1 and CDR2 sequences are SGHDT and YYEEEE. The CDR3 has 15 amino acids. V lost 3 bases and J lost 3; bases outside the gene matches: 5. CDR3 sequence reads: CASSYKQGSNEKLFF. In nucleotides, the CDR3 is TGTGCCAGCAGCTACAAACAGGGGTCTAATGAAAAACTGTTTTTT.